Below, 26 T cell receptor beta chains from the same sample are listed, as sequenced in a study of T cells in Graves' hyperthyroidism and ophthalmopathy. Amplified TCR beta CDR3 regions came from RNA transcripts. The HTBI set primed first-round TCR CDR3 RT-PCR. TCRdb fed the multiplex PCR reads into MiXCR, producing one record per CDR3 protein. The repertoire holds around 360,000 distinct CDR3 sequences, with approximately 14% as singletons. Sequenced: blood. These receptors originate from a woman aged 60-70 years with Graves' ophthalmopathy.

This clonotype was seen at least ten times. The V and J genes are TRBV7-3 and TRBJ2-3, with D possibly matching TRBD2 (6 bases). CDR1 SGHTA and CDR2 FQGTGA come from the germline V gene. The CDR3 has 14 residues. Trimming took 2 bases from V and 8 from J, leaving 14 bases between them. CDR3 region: CASSLEGLGGTQYF. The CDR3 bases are TGTGCCAGCAGCTTAGAGGGACTTGGTGGTACGCAGTATTTT.

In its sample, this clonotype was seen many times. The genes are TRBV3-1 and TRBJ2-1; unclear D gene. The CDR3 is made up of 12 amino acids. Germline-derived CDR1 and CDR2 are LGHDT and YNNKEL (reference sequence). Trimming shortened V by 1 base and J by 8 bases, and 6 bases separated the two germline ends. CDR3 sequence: CASSQARYEQFF. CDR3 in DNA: TGTGCCAGCAGCCAAGCCCGTTATGAGCAGTTCTTC.

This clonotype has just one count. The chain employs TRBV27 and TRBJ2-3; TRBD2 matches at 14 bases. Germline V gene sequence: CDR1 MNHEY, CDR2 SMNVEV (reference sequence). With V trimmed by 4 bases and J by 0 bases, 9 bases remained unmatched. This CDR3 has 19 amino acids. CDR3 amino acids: CASSSRLAGGPISTDTQYF. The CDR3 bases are TGTGCCAGCAGTTCCAGACTAGCGGGAGGGCCAATTAGCACAGATACGCAGTATTTT.

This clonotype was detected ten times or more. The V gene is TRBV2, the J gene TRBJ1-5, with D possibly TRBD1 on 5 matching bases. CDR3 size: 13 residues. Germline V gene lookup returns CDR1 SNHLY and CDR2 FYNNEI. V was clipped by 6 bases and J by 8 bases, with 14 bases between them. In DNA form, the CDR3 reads TGTGCCAGCAGGGAGGACCCCAGGGAGCCCCAGCATTTT. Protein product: CASREDPREPQHF.

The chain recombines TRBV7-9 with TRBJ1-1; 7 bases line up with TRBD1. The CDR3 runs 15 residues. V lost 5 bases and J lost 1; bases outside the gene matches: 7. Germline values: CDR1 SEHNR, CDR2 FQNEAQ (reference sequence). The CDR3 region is CASSIKTGKNTEAFF. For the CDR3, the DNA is TGTGCCAGCAGCATAAAGACAGGGAAGAACACTGAAGCTTTCTTT.

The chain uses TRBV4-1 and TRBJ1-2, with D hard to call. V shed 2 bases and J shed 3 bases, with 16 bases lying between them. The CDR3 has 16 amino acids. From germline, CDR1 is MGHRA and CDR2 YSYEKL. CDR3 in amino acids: CASSQLWPQDDYGYTF. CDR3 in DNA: TGCGCCAGCAGCCAATTATGGCCCCAAGACGACTATGGCTACACCTTC.

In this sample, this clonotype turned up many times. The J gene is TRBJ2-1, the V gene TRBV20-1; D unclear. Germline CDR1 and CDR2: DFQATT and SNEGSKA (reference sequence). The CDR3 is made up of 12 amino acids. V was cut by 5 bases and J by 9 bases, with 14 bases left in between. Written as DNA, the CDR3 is TGCAGTGCTGAGGTGGAGCCCCTTGAGCAGTTCTTC. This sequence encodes CSAEVEPLEQFF.

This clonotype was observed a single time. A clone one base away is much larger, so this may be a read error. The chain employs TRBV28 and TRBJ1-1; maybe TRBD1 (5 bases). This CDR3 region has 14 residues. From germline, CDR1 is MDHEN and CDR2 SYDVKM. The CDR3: CASTGGGGNTEALF. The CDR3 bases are TGTGCCAGCACGGGGGGAGGAGGGAACACTGAAGCTCTCTTT. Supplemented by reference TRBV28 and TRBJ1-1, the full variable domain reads DVKVTQSSRYLVKRTGEKVFLECVQDMDHENMFWYRQDPGLGLRLIYFSYDVKMKEKGDIPEGYSVSREKKERFSLILESASTNQTSMYLCASTGGGGNTEALFGQGTRLTVV.

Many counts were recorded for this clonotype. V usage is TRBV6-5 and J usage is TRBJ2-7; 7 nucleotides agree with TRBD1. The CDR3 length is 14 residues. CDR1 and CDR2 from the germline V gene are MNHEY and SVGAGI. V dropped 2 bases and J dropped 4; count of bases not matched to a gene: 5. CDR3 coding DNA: TGTGCCAGCAGTTACAGGGACAGCCTGTACGAGCAGTACTTC. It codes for CASSYRDSLYEQYF.

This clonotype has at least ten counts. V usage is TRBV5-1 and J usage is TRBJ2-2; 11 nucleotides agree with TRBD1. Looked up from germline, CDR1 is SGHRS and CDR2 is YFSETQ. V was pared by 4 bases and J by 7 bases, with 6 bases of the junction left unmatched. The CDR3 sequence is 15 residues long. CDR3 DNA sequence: TGCGCCAGCAGCCCGGACAGGGGGCGCGGCGGGGAGCTGTTTTTT. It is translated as CASSPDRGRGGELFF.

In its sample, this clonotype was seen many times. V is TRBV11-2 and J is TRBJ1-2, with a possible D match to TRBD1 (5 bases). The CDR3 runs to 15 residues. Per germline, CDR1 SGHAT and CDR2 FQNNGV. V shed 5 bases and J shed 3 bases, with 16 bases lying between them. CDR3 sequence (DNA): TGTGCCAGCAGCGCAGCGGGGCGTCGTGACTATGGCTACACCTTC. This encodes CASSAAGRRDYGYTF.

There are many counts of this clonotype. CDR3 nucleotides: TGTGCCAGCAGTCAGTCAGCGACGCGGCCCCAGCATTTT. Translation gives CASSQSATRPQHF. The rearrangement joins TRBV27 to TRBJ1-5; D gene uncertain. Trimming left V 5 bases short and J 9 bases short, with 14 bases between. This CDR3 has 13 residues. CDR1 MNHEY and CDR2 SMNVEV come from the germline V gene (reference sequence).

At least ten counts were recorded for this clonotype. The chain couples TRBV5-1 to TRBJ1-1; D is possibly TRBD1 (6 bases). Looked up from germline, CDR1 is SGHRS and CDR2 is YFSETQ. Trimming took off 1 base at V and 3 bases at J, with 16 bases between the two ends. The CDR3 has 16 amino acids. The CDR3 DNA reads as TGCGCCAGCAGCTTGCCGGGAGGGGGTGATCACACTGAAGCTTTCTTT. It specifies CASSLPGGGDHTEAFF.

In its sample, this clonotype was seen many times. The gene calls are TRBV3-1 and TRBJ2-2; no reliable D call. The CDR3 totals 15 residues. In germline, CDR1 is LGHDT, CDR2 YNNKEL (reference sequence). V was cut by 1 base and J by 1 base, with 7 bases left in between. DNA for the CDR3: TGTGCCAGCAGCCAAGTGCGGAGGAACACCGGGGAGCTGTTTTTT. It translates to CASSQVRRNTGELFF. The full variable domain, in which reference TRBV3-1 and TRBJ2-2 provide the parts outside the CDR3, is DTAVSQTPKYLVTQMGNDKSIKCEQNLGHDTMYWYKQDSKKFLKIMFSYNNKELIINETVPNRFSPKSPDKAHLNLHINSLELGDSAVYFCASSQVRRNTGELFFGEGSRLTVL.

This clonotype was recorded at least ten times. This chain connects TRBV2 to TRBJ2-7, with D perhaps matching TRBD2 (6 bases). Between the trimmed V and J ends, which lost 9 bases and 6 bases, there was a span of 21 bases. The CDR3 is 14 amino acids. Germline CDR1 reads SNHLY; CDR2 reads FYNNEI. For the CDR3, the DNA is TGTGCCAGTGGCCTCGTTGGGGGGAACCTCGAGCAGTACTTC. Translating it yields CASGLVGGNLEQYF.

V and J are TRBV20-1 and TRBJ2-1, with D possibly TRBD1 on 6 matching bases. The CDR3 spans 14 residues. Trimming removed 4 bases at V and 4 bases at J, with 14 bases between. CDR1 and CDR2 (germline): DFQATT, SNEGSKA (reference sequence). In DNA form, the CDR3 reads TGCAGTGCTACGCCGGGACAACGGTACAATGAGCAGTTCTTC. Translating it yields CSATPGQRYNEQFF.

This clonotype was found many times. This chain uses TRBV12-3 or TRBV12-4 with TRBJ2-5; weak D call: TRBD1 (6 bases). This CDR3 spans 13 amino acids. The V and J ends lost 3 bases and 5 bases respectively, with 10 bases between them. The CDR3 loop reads CASSFRGKETQYF. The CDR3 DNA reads TGTGCCAGCAGTTTTAGGGGGAAGGAGACCCAGTACTTC.

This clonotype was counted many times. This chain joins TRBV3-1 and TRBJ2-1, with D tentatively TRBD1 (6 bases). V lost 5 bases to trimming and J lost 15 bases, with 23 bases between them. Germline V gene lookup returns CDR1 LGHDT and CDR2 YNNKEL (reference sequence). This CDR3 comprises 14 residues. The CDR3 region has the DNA TGTGCCAGCAGCTCGACAGGCGAGGCGGGTTTAGCGTTCTTC. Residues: CASSSTGEAGLAFF.

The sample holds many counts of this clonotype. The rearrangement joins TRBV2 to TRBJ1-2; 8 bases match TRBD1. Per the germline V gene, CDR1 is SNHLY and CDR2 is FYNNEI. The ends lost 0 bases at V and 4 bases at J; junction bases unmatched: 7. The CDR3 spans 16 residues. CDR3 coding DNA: TGTGCCAGCAGTGAAGCCCCAGGGGGCGCAGGCTATGGCTACACCTTC. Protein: CASSEAPGGAGYGYTF.

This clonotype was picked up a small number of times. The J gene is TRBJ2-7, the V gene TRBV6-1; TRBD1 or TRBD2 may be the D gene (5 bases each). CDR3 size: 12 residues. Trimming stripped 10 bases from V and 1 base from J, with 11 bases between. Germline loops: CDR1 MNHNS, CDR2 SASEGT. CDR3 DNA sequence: TGTGCCACGCACGGGGCTTCCTACGAGCAGTACTTC. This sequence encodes CATHGASYEQYF.

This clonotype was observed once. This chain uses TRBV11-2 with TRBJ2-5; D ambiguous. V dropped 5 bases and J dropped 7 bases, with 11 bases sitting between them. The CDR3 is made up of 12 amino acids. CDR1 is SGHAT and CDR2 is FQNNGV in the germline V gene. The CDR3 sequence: CASSQGPGTQYF. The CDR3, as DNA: TGTGCCAGCAGCCAAGGGCCCGGGACCCAGTACTTC.

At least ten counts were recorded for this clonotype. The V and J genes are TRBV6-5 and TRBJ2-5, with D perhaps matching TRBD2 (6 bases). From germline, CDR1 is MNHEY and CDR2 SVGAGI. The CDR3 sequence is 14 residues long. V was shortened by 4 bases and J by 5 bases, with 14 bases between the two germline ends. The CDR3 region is CASSSLEGFETQYF. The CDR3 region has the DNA TGTGCCAGCAGTTCCCTGGAGGGCTTCGAGACCCAGTACTTC.

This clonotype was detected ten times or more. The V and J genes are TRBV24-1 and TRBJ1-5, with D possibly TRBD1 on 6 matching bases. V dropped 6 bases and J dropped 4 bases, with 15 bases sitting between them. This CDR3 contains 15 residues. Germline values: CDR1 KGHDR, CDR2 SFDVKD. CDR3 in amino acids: CATSPQGRGNQPQHF. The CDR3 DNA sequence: TGTGCCACCAGTCCACAGGGACGGGGAAATCAGCCCCAGCATTTT.

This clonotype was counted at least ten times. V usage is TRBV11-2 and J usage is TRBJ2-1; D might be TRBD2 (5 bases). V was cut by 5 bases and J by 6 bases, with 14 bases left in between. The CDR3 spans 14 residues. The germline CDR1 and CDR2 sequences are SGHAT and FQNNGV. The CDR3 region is CASSRLLGSNEQFF. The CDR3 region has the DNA TGTGCCAGCAGCCGATTGTTGGGGAGCAATGAGCAGTTCTTC.

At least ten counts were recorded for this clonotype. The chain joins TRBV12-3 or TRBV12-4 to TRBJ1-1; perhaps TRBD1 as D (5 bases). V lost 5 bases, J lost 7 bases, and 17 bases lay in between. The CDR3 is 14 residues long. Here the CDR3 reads CASSRKGLTLEAFF. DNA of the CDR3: TGTGCCAGCAGTAGAAAGGGGTTGACCCTTGAAGCTTTCTTT.

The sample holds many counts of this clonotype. This CDR3 reads CASSPGAPIYEQYF. CDR3 nucleotide sequence: TGTGCCAGCAGCCCGGGGGCCCCAATATACGAGCAGTACTTC. The chain has TRBV28 and TRBJ2-7; either TRBD1 or TRBD2 may supply D (6 bases each). The V end lost 6 bases, the J end lost 4 bases, and 16 bases lay between the germline ends. The germline V gene has CDR1 MDHEN and CDR2 SYDVKM. CDR3 length: 14 residues.